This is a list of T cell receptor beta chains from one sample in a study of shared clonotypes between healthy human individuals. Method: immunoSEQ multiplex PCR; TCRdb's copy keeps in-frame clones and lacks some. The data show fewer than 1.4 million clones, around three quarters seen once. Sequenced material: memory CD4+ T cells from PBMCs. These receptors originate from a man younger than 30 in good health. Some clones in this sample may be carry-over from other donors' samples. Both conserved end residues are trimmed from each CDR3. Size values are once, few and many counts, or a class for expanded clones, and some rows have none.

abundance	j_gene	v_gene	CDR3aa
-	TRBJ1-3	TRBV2	ASRTGFGNTIY
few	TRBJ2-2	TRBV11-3	ASSPGQGTGELF
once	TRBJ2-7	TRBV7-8	ASSLGMDEQY
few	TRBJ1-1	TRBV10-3	AIGESGKSVTEAF
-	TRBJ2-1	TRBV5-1	ASSLAGRGNEQF
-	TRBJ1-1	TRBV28	ASSETGSGNTEAF
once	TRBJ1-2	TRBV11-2	ASSTLQGANYGYT
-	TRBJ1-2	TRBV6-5	ASRISEGYGYT
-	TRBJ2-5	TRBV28	ASSLASPSETQY
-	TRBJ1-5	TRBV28	ASSLGQTNQPQH
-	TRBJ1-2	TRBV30	AWAQGAGYGYT
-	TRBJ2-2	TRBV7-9	ASSLSGTQRGELF
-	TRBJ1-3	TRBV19	ASSATGTEPSGNTIY
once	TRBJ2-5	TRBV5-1	ASREDETQY
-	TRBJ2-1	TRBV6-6	ARGTSGRDEQF
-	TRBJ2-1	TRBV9	ASSVDELREQF
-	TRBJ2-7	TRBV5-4	ASSLGGLAGVSEQY
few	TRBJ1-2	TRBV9	ASSVDLGRDHSYT